The 13 T cell receptor beta chains below come from one sample, sequenced in a study of T cells after yellow fever vaccination. TCRdb recomputed calls from the 5' RACE reads with MiXCR, one row per CDR3 protein. The data contain tens of thousands of distinct CDR3 sequences, 10% to 13% of them singletons. Sample: PBMCs, either bulk or a sorted T-cell subset (CD4+, CD8+, memory, or dextramer-sorted; not recorded which), taken more than 13 days after the first yellow fever vaccination. The receptor set was obtained from a young man who received the YFV17D yellow fever vaccine.

This clonotype was picked up many times. The V call is TRBV30, the J call TRBJ1-1; D might be TRBD1 (6 bases). Between the trimmed V and J ends, which lost 7 bases and 0 bases, there was a span of 12 bases. The CDR3 has 13 residues. CDR1 and CDR2 from the germline V gene are GTSNPN and SVGIG (reference sequence). The CDR3, as DNA: TGTGCCTCCGGGGGCAGGGTGAACACTGAAGCTTTCTTT. Translating it yields CASGGRVNTEAFF.

On this clonotype: This clone may be a read error of a much larger clone one base away. The chain couples TRBV20-1 to TRBJ2-1; 11 bases match TRBD2. The germline CDR1 and CDR2 sequences are DFQATT and SNEGSKA (reference sequence). V lost 0 bases and J lost 8; bases outside the gene matches: 9. The CDR3 extends over 16 amino acids. The CDR3 spells CSARDHRLAGGYEQFF. CDR3 in DNA: TGCAGTGCTAGAGATCATCGGCTAGCGGGGGGATATGAGCAGTTCTTC.

This clonotype showed up many times. The chain uses TRBV6-5 and TRBJ2-7; the match to TRBD1 covers 7 bases. Germline assignment: CDR1 MNHEY and CDR2 SVGAGI. With 2 bases clipped from V and 0 bases from J, the junction kept 4 bases outside the gene matches. This CDR3 has 15 residues. In DNA, the CDR3 is TGTGCCAGCAGTTACGGGCAGGGGGTCTCCTACGAGCAGTACTTC. This sequence encodes CASSYGQGVSYEQYF.

This clonotype was counted ten times or more. The J gene is TRBJ2-7, the V gene TRBV30; tentative D call: TRBD1 (5 bases). Trimming shortened V by 0 bases and J by 6 bases, and 18 bases separated the two germline ends. CDR1 and CDR2 (germline): GTSNPN, SVGIG (reference sequence). The CDR3 consists of 15 residues. CDR3 sequence reads: CAWSVGATALAEQYF. The DNA of the CDR3 is TGTGCCTGGAGTGTAGGGGCGACGGCCCTGGCCGAGCAGTACTTC. The entire variable domain, with the rest obtained from reference TRBV30 and TRBJ2-7, is as follows: SQTIHQWPATLVQPVGSPLSLECTVEGTSNPNLYWYRQAAGRGLQLLFYSVGIGQISSEVPQNLSASRPQDRQFILSSKKLLLSDSGFYLCAWSVGATALAEQYFGPGTRLTVT.

In this sample, this clonotype turned up a few times. The chain has TRBV6-2 or TRBV6-3 and TRBJ2-3, with D tentatively TRBD2 (6 bases). The germline V gene encodes CDR1 MNHEY and CDR2 SVGEGT. V lost 5 bases, J lost 6 bases, and 15 bases lay in between. The CDR3 sequence is 14 residues long. Here the CDR3 DNA reads TGTGCCAGCAGTCACCGGGACTGGTGGGATACGCAGTATTTT. The encoded protein is CASSHRDWWDTQYF.

Only a few counts were recorded for this clonotype. V usage is TRBV2 and J usage is TRBJ2-1; 13 bases map to TRBD2. CDR1 and CDR2 (germline): SNHLY, FYNNEI. V dropped 4 bases and J dropped 6; count of bases not matched to a gene: 9. The CDR3 consists of 17 residues. CDR3 loop: CASSARTSGGGANEQFF. CDR3 coding DNA: TGTGCCAGCAGTGCCCGGACTAGCGGGGGAGGGGCCAATGAGCAGTTCTTC.

The V gene is TRBV5-5, the J gene TRBJ2-7; possibly TRBD1 for D (6 bases). The germline V and J ends were trimmed by 4 bases and 3 bases, with 14 bases remaining between them. In germline, CDR1 is SGHKS, CDR2 YYEKEE (reference sequence). The CDR3 is 14 residues long. CDR3 sequence (DNA): TGTGCCAGCAGCCCCGGGATAGGGGGCTACGAGCAGTACTTC. Translation gives CASSPGIGGYEQYF.

This clonotype was seen a handful of times. The chain links TRBV29-1 to TRBJ2-7, with unresolved D. CDR3 length equals 13 residues. V gave up 6 bases and J gave up 2 bases, with 14 bases separating them. CDR1 and CDR2 (germline): SQVTM, ANQGSEA. The CDR3: CSVRSSRAYEQYF. The CDR3 nucleotides are TGCAGCGTCCGTAGTTCCAGAGCCTACGAGCAGTACTTC.

In its sample, this clonotype was seen many times. This chain joins TRBV5-1 and TRBJ1-2; 7 bases are shared with TRBD1. The CDR3 consists of 12 residues. The V segment lost 0 bases and the J segment 7 bases; nucleotides outside the gene matches: 0. Looked up from germline, CDR1 is SGHRS and CDR2 is YFSETQ. CDR3 loop: CASSLDRGGYTF. The CDR3 bases are TGCGCCAGCAGCTTGGACAGGGGTGGCTACACCTTC. The whole variable domain, filled in from reference TRBV5-1 and TRBJ1-2, reads KAGVTQTPRYLIKTRGQQVTLSCSPISGHRSVSWYQQTPGQGLQFLFEYFSETQRNKGNFPGRFSGRQFSNSRSEMNVSTLELGDSALYLCASSLDRGGYTFGSGTRLTVV.

This clonotype was recorded at least ten times. The genes are TRBV12-3 or TRBV12-4 and TRBJ2-2; 9 bases agree with TRBD1. The CDR3 extends over 16 amino acids. V trimming: 7 bases; J trimming: 3 bases; junction bases outside the gene matches: 9. The CDR3 region has the DNA TGTGCCAGCAAGCCGACAGGGGGATTCTACACCGGGGAGCTGTTTTTT. It is translated as CASKPTGGFYTGELFF.

In its sample, this clonotype was seen many times. This chain joins TRBV20-1 and TRBJ2-3, with 10 bases lining up with TRBD1. The ends lost 4 bases at V and 5 bases at J; junction bases unmatched: 9. The CDR3 has 15 amino acids. CDR1 DFQATT and CDR2 SNEGSKA come from the germline V gene (reference sequence). The CDR3 reads CSAIPGTGVKDTQYF. The CDR3, as DNA: TGCAGTGCTATACCCGGGACAGGGGTAAAAGATACGCAGTATTTT.

This clonotype was observed at least ten times. The genes are TRBV7-3 and TRBJ2-2; 7 bases map to TRBD2. The ends lost 4 bases at V and 4 bases at J; junction bases unmatched: 6. Germline V CDR1 and CDR2: SGHTA, FQGTGA. The CDR3 has 15 amino acids. The CDR3 is CASSSSSGGTGELFF. Here the CDR3 DNA reads TGTGCCAGCAGCTCATCGTCGGGGGGCACCGGGGAGCTGTTTTTT.

This clonotype was seen only once. The V and J genes are TRBV12-3 or TRBV12-4 and TRBJ2-2; the D is unclear. The CDR3 runs to 19 residues. V shed 11 bases and J shed 7 bases, with 35 bases lying between them. CDR3 in DNA: TGTGCCTTCAGTTCCACATCCGGACCAACCCTAACTAAAGTCGGGGAGCTGTTTTTT. This translates into CAFSSTSGPTLTKVGELFF.